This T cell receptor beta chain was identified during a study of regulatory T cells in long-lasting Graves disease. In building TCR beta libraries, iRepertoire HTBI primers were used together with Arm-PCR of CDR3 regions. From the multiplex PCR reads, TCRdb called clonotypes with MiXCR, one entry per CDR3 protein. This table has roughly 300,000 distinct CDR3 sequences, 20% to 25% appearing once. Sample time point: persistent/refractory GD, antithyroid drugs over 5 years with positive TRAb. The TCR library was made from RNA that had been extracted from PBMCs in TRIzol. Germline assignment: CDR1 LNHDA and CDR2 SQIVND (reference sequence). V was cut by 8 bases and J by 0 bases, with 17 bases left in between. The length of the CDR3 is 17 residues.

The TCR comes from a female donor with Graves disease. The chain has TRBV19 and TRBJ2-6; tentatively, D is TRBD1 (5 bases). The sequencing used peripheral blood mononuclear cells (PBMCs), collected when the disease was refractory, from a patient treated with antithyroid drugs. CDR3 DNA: TGTGCCAGTGGGGTGGTGACAGAGAGCTCTGGGGCCAACGTCCTGACTTTC. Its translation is CASGVVTESSGANVLTF.